These 10 T cell receptor beta chains came from one sample sequenced in a study. TCRdb reprocessed the RT-PCR reads via MiXCR and lists one record per CDR3 protein. This table has more than 550,000 distinct CDR3 sequences, 13% to 15% appearing once. The sequenced sample was memory CD4+ T cells from blood. These receptors were obtained from a female donor in good health, serving as a healthy control.

In its sample, this clonotype was seen many times. The CDR3 region is CASGSGGIYNEQFF. The DNA for the CDR3 is TGTGCCAGCGGGAGCGGGGGTATCTACAATGAGCAGTTCTTC. The chain recombines TRBV12-3 or TRBV12-4 with TRBJ2-1; 8 positions agree with TRBD2. There are 14 residues in the CDR3. V dropped 8 bases and J dropped 3; count of bases not matched to a gene: 6.

This clonotype showed up many times. CDR3 DNA sequence: TGTGCCAGCAGTGAAGGGAGGGGAGAGACCCAGTACTTC. It codes for CASSEGRGETQYF. The V gene is TRBV6-1, the J gene TRBJ2-5; possibly TRBD2 for D (6 bases). Germline-derived CDR1 and CDR2 are MNHNS and SASEGT. CDR3 length: 13 residues. The ends were cut back, 1 base at V and 4 bases at J, with 7 bases in the middle.

This clonotype was counted ten times or more. The chain links TRBV6-5 to TRBJ2-2, with D unresolved. Germline assignment: CDR1 MNHEY and CDR2 SVGAGI. The CDR3 length is 12 residues. The ends were cut back, 8 bases at V and 4 bases at J, with 8 bases in the middle. In DNA, the CDR3 is TGTGCCAGCCAAAAGGCCACCGGGGAGCTGTTTTTT. It translates to CASQKATGELFF.

This clonotype was found a few times. The V gene is TRBV6-6, the J gene TRBJ2-1, with 14 positions matching TRBD2. V lost 2 bases and J lost 6; bases outside the gene matches: 3. This CDR3 region has 16 residues. CDR1 and CDR2 from the germline V gene are MNHNY and SVGAGI (reference sequence). The CDR3: CASSYRTSGGFNEQFF. CDR3 in DNA: TGTGCCAGCAGTTACCGGACTAGCGGGGGGTTCAATGAGCAGTTCTTC.

This chain connects TRBV4-2 to TRBJ1-5; D may be TRBD1 (5 bases). Germline CDR1 LGHNA, CDR2 YNFKEQ. The CDR3 extends over 18 amino acids. Trimming stripped 2 bases from V and 0 bases from J, with 17 bases between. The CDR3 DNA sequence: TGTGCCAGCAGCCAATCTGTCGACTTGGGGGATAGCAATCAGCCCCAGCATTTT. Amino acid sequence: CASSQSVDLGDSNQPQHF.

This clonotype showed up just once. The chain employs TRBV5-1 and TRBJ1-1; perhaps TRBD1 as D (5 bases). V gave up 3 bases and J gave up 4 bases, with 22 bases separating them. The CDR3 runs to 17 residues. Germline V lookup: CDR1 SGHRS, CDR2 YFSETQ. CDR3 loop: CASSWGGPPGDGTEAFF. The CDR3 DNA follows: TGCGCCAGCAGCTGGGGGGGTCCCCCTGGGGACGGCACTGAAGCTTTCTTT.

The chain combines TRBV5-8 with TRBJ2-6; D uncertain. Per germline, CDR1 SGHTS and CDR2 YDEGEE. The CDR3 has 16 residues. The germline V and J ends were trimmed by 0 bases and 0 bases, with 7 bases remaining between them. CDR3 sequence: CASSLAVDSGANVLTF. For the CDR3, the DNA is TGTGCCAGCAGCTTGGCGGTGGACTCTGGGGCCAACGTCCTGACTTTC.

CDR3 sequence (DNA): TGTGCCAGCAGTTCCGGCCCTAGCGGAATGGGGAATGAGCAGTTCTTC. Translation: CASSSGPSGMGNEQFF. This chain connects TRBV7-2 to TRBJ2-1; 7 bases agree with TRBD2. With V trimmed by 6 bases and J by 7 bases, 15 bases remained unmatched. The CDR3 is 16 residues long. Per germline, CDR1 SGHTA and CDR2 FQGNSA.

This clonotype was observed many times. The V call is TRBV5-1, the J call TRBJ2-5; 13 bases fit TRBD2. The germline CDR1 and CDR2 sequences are SGHRS and YFSETQ. Germline trimming cut 0 bases from V and 5 bases from J; bases unmatched to any gene: 7. CDR3 length equals 17 residues. In DNA form, the CDR3 reads TGCGCCAGCAGCTTGGGGACTAGCGGGGGTAAGGAGGAGACCCAGTACTTC. It codes for CASSLGTSGGKEETQYF.

This sequence joins TRBV7-9 and TRBJ2-1; D uncertain. This CDR3 is built from 12 residues. Germline V lookup: CDR1 SEHNR, CDR2 FQNEAQ (reference sequence). V was trimmed by 0 bases and J by 12 bases, leaving 9 bases between them. The CDR3 coding sequence is TGTGCCAGCAGCTTAGCGCAAGGGTTGCAGTTCTTC. Translation: CASSLAQGLQFF.